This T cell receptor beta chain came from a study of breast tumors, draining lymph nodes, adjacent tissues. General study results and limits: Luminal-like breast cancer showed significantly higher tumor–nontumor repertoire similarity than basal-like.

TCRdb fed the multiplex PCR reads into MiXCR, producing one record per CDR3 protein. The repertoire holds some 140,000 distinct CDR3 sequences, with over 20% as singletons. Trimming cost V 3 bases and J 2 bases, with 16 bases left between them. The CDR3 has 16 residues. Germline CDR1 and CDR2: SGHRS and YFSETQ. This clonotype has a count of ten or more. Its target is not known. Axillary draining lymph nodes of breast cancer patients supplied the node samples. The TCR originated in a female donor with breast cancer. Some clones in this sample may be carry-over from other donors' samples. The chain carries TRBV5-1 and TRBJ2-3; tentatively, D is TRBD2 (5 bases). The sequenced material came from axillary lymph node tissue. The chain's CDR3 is CASSSRGLSPTDTQYF. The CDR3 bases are TGCGCCAGCAGCTCGAGAGGGTTATCACCCACAGATACGCAGTATTTT. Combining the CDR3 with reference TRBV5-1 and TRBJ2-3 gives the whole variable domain KAGVTQTPRYLIKTRGQQVTLSCSPISGHRSVSWYQQTPGQGLQFLFEYFSETQRNKGNFPGRFSGRQFSNSRSEMNVSTLELGDSALYLCASSSRGLSPTDTQYFGPGTRLTVL.